This entry lists 16 T cell receptor beta chains sequenced from one sample in a study of blood T cells in healthy people across ages. With a J-beta primer mix and a sample-barcoded 5' primer, a second PCR ran roughly 6 to 12 cycles. MiXCR was run by TCRdb on the 5' RACE reads, yielding one entry per CDR3 protein. Among some 920,000 distinct CDR3 sequences listed, about 53% were seen once. The sample consisted of blood. These receptors came from a woman aged 55-69 years in good health.

The chain links TRBV4-2 to TRBJ2-7; D not resolved. V was clipped by 0 bases and J by 7 bases, with 10 bases between them. Germline lookup yields CDR1 LGHNA and CDR2 YNFKEQ. This CDR3 is 13 amino acids long. The CDR3 DNA reads TGTGCCAGCAGCCAAGATATCCGGCGGGAGCAGTACTTC. This codes for CASSQDIRREQYF.

The chain uses TRBV12-3 or TRBV12-4 and TRBJ2-2, with TRBD1 matching over 7 bases. The CDR3 is 18 amino acids. V shed 6 bases, J shed 5 bases, and the junction held 18 bases outside the gene matches. The CDR3 protein is CASSPPRAAGGRTGELFF. DNA of the CDR3: TGTGCCAGCAGCCCCCCTAGGGCTGCAGGGGGAAGAACCGGGGAGCTGTTTTTT.

This clonotype was seen a handful of times. The rearrangement uses TRBV9 and TRBJ2-5, with D perhaps TRBD1 (6 bases). This CDR3 comprises 14 residues. Germline values: CDR1 SGDLS, CDR2 YYNGEE. Trimming removed 3 bases from V and 1 base from J, with 10 bases in between. CDR3 loop: CASSARTVQETQYF. The DNA for the CDR3 is TGTGCCAGCAGCGCGCGGACAGTCCAAGAGACCCAGTACTTC.

The chain has TRBV20-1 and TRBJ2-1; D is perhaps TRBD1 (7 bases). Germline V CDR1 and CDR2: DFQATT, SNEGSKA (reference sequence). This CDR3 has 16 amino acids. V was pared by 2 bases and J by 5 bases, with 19 bases between. DNA of the CDR3: TGCAGTGCTAGAAGGGGAGACAGGGACTGGAACAATGAGCAGTTCTTC. It encodes CSARRGDRDWNNEQFF.

The chain joins TRBV27 to TRBJ2-7, with D perhaps assigned TRBD1 or TRBD2 (5 bases each). This CDR3 has 15 residues. V lost 3 bases and J lost 6, with 18 bases in between. The germline CDR1 and CDR2 sequences are MNHEY and SMNVEV (reference sequence). The CDR3 DNA sequence: TGTGCCAGCAGTTTCATCGGGGACCCAACAGCCGAGCAGTACTTC. This encodes CASSFIGDPTAEQYF.

The sample holds a few counts of this clonotype. The chain combines TRBV18 with TRBJ1-2, with D unresolved. V lost 0 bases to trimming and J lost 8 bases, with 7 bases between them. The CDR3 loop spans 12 amino acids. The germline gives CDR1 KGHSH, CDR2 LQKENI. Here the CDR3 reads CASSPPGAGYTF. CDR3 coding DNA: TGTGCCAGCTCACCACCAGGTGCCGGCTACACCTTC.

V is TRBV20-1 and J is TRBJ2-7; 8 positions match TRBD2. Germline loops: CDR1 DFQATT, CDR2 SNEGSKA (reference sequence). The CDR3 consists of 12 residues. V lost 6 bases and J lost 5; bases outside the gene matches: 6. CDR3 DNA sequence: TGCAGTGCGGCGGGGGGTAGGGACGAGCAGTACTTC. Translating gives CSAAGGRDEQYF.

The chain combines TRBV28 with TRBJ2-5; D ambiguous. TRBJ2-7 matches the DNA end more closely, so the J call is doubtful. This CDR3 has 11 amino acids. Germline V gene sequence: CDR1 MDHEN, CDR2 SYDVKM. In DNA form, the CDR3 reads TGTGCCAGCGAGAACCCGCACGAGCAGTACTTC. Amino acids: CASENPHEQYF.

A note on this clonotype: With a much larger clone just one base away, this may be a read error. The chain joins TRBV2 to TRBJ1-5, with 8 bases fitting TRBD1. The CDR3 has 14 residues. V shed 4 bases and J 8 bases; nucleotides not matched to a gene: 7. Germline values: CDR1 SNHLY, CDR2 FYNNEI. CDR3 amino acids: CASSADRESEPQHF. The CDR3 DNA is TGTGCCAGCAGTGCGGACAGGGAAAGTGAGCCCCAGCATTTT.

A few counts support this clonotype. The chain links TRBV29-1 to TRBJ2-7, with TRBD2 identical over 8 bases. This CDR3 has 13 amino acids. The V segment lost 5 bases and the J segment 3 bases; nucleotides outside the gene matches: 6. Germline V gives CDR1 SQVTM, CDR2 ANQGSEA. The CDR3 DNA follows: TGCAGCGTTCTGGGACTAGGTTACTACGAGCAGTACTTC. Translation: CSVLGLGYYEQYF.

The chain combines TRBV14 with TRBJ2-3; D may be TRBD2 (5 bases). V was shortened by 0 bases and J by 4 bases, with 11 bases between the two germline ends. The CDR3 extends over 15 amino acids. In germline, CDR1 is SGHDN, CDR2 FVKESK. As DNA, the CDR3 is TGTGCCAGCAGCCAAGAACGAGGGTTCGCAGATACGCAGTATTTT. This translates into CASSQERGFADTQYF.

The V call is TRBV20-1, the J call TRBJ2-7, with unresolved D. The CDR3 has 16 residues. Germline CDR1 and CDR2: DFQATT and SNEGSKA (reference sequence). Trimming took off 0 bases at V and 4 bases at J, with 19 bases between the two ends. The CDR3 DNA reads TGCAGTGCTAGAGAGCGCTCCCATGGACCCCCTTACGAGCAGTACTTC. Protein sequence: CSARERSHGPPYEQYF.

This clonotype was counted between two and nine times. The chain recombines TRBV3-1 with TRBJ1-5, with D tentatively TRBD1 (6 bases). The V end lost 5 bases, the J end lost 3 bases, and 11 bases lay between the germline ends. This CDR3 is 14 amino acids long. Germline CDR1 and CDR2: LGHDT and YNNKEL (reference sequence). In DNA, the CDR3 is TGTGCCAGCAGCGTGAACAGGGTCAATCAGCCCCAGCATTTT. Its translation is CASSVNRVNQPQHF.

V usage is TRBV7-8 and J usage is TRBJ2-1; D is perhaps TRBD1 or TRBD2 (5 bases each). CDR3 length: 18 amino acids. The V gene lost 5 bases and the J gene lost 0 bases, with 20 bases spanning the gap. CDR1 and CDR2 from the germline V gene are SGHVS and FQNEAQ. CDR3 amino acids: CASSPRGRGESSYNEQFF. CDR3 sequence (DNA): TGTGCCAGCAGCCCACGGGGTCGGGGCGAGAGCTCCTACAATGAGCAGTTCTTC.

V usage is TRBV27 and J usage is TRBJ2-7; 11 nucleotides align to TRBD2. Germline assignment: CDR1 MNHEY and CDR2 SMNVEV (reference sequence). After removal of 8 bases from V and 0 bases from J, the junction contained 12 bases not matched to a gene. This CDR3 has 17 amino acids. The CDR3 sequence is CASSPGTSGLSSYEQYF. Here the CDR3 DNA reads TGTGCCAGCTCCCCCGGGACTAGCGGTTTAAGCTCCTACGAGCAGTACTTC.

In DNA, the CDR3 is TGCGCCAGCAGCCAGTTTGGAGCAATAGGTGGAGGGACCCAGTACTTC. Encoded protein: CASSQFGAIGGGTQYF. The chain joins TRBV4-1 to TRBJ2-5; TRBD2 might be the D (5 bases). With 3 bases removed from V and 7 bases from J, the gap between germline ends came to 21 bases. This CDR3 is built from 16 residues. In germline, CDR1 is MGHRA, CDR2 YSYEKL.